This note documents a single TCR beta chain sequence. Its specificity is unknown. This sample was included in a study of T-cell reconstitution after alpha-beta-depleted transplantation in children. Findings of the study overall: Day-60 TCRbeta diversity that was high in some patients was derived from surviving recipient T cells and thymic progenitors. About two months after transplant, alpha-beta T cells reportedly came from several hundred expanded graft clones. At the one-year point after transplant, T-cell counts and TCRbeta diversity were found to come mostly from T cells that had been newly produced.

For TCRbeta, the library was prepared with unique molecular identifiers. MiXCR, applied by TCRdb to the PCR reads, yields one record per CDR3 protein. This sample carries about 540,000 distinct CDR3 sequences, around 27% of them seen once, and the ten largest clones take about a third. The CDR3 is made up of 14 amino acids. The V and J ends lost 4 bases and 4 bases, in that order; junction bases with no gene match: 5. The germline gives CDR1 SGHRS, CDR2 YFSETQ. This clonotype originated in a boy under two years old with Wiskott-Aldrich syndrome, due to receive a stem cell transplant. The rearrangement links TRBV5-1 to TRBJ2-1, with 7 bases identical to TRBD2. Here the sequenced sample was PBMCs, taken before TCRalphabeta/CD19-depleted stem cell transplant. The CDR3 DNA sequence: TGCGCCAGCAGCCCCCTAGCGGTATACAATGAGCAGTTCTTC. It encodes CASSPLAVYNEQFF.